These 14 T cell receptor beta chains originate from one sample sequenced in a study of CD8 T cell repertoires and HIV-1 epitope variants. The data were produced by immunoSEQ multiplex PCR, yet TCRdb's version contains in-frame clones alone and is incomplete. The sample shows 2,200 or so clones, under 75% of them seen only once. These receptors' targets are unknown. Sequenced material: cultured CD8+ T cells derived from PBMCs. The origin of the receptors is a male donor with HIV.

The chain joins TRBV4-2 to TRBJ1-6, with unresolved D. The CDR3 contains 15 residues. Germline V CDR1 and CDR2: LGHNA, YNFKEQ. V dropped 0 bases and J dropped 6 bases, with 9 bases sitting between them. The CDR3 bases are TGTGCCAGCAGCCAAGAATTGCTCCTTAATTCACCCCTCCACTTT. This sequence encodes CASSQELLLNSPLHF.

The V call is TRBV28, the J call TRBJ2-5; D unresolved. In germline, CDR1 is MDHEN, CDR2 SYDVKM. The CDR3 covers 14 residues. Deletions cut 3 bases from V and 5 bases from J, with 13 bases between. The CDR3 is CASSLDNRPETQYF. CDR3 bases: TGTGCCAGCAGTTTGGATAACCGACCGGAGACCCAGTACTTC.

The CDR3 loop reads CSVPPGQKDTDTQYF. The DNA for the CDR3 is TGCAGCGTACCACCGGGACAGAAAGACACAGATACGCAGTATTTT. This chain uses TRBV29-1 with TRBJ2-3; 7 positions agree with TRBD1. The CDR3 loop spans 15 amino acids. CDR1 SQVTM and CDR2 ANQGSEA come from the germline V gene. The V and J ends lost 6 bases and 2 bases, in that order; junction bases with no gene match: 11.

The chain has TRBV5-1 and TRBJ2-1, with D perhaps TRBD2 (7 bases). Germline CDR1 is SGHRS and CDR2 is YFSETQ. Trimming left V 5 bases short and J 5 bases short, with 14 bases between. The CDR3 loop spans 14 amino acids. The CDR3 sequence is CASRTTGTNNEQFF. In nucleotides, the CDR3 is TGCGCCAGCAGGACCACAGGGACTAACAATGAGCAGTTCTTC.

This clone has a single count. The J gene is TRBJ1-3, the V gene TRBV4-1; D is ambiguous. The germline V and J ends were trimmed by 0 bases and 0 bases, with 9 bases remaining between them. The CDR3 extends over 16 amino acids. Germline V gives CDR1 MGHRA, CDR2 YSYEKL. The DNA for the CDR3 is TGCGCCAGCAGCCAAGATTCGGGCGGCTCTGGAAACACCATATATTTT. This codes for CASSQDSGGSGNTIYF.

This CDR3 is CASRFRVAGIYEQYF. CDR3 DNA sequence: TGTGCAAGTCGCTTTAGGGTAGCGGGGATTTACGAGCAGTACTTC. This chain connects TRBV12-2 to TRBJ2-7; TRBD2, the table's D call, lacks a check against the DNA. TRBV12-2 is an annotated pseudogene. The CDR3 extends over 15 amino acids.

V gene TRBV7-8 combines with J gene TRBJ2-1; D is undetermined. CDR1 is SGHVS and CDR2 is FQNEAQ in the germline V gene. The ends were cut back, 5 bases at V and 0 bases at J, with 11 bases in the middle. CDR3 size: 15 residues. CDR3 in DNA: TGTGCCAGCAGCCCTGGGTTGGCCTCCTACAATGAGCAGTTCTTC. Translated: CASSPGLASYNEQFF.

The chain carries TRBV30 and TRBJ1-3; D unclear. The ends were cut back, 5 bases at V and 3 bases at J, with 11 bases in the middle. CDR3 length: 13 amino acids. The V gene's germline CDR1 is GTSNPN and CDR2 SVGIG (reference sequence). In nucleotides, the CDR3 is TGTGCCTGGCCAGACTCGGATGGAAACACCATATATTTT. Protein sequence: CAWPDSDGNTIYF.

This clone was recorded a few times. The chain couples TRBV11-1 to TRBJ2-7; 9 bases match TRBD1. The ends lost 5 bases at V and 6 bases at J; junction bases unmatched: 8. The CDR3 has 14 amino acids. Germline CDR1 SGHAT, CDR2 FQDESV (reference sequence). The CDR3 DNA reads TGTGCCAGCAGCCCGAGGGACAGGGATGTCGAGCAGTACTTC. Protein: CASSPRDRDVEQYF.

The sample holds one count of this clone. The chain has TRBV5-6 and TRBJ2-7; 9 nucleotides line up with TRBD2. The CDR3 spans 14 residues. Looked up from germline, CDR1 is SGHDT and CDR2 is YYEEEE. V lost 1 base, J lost 2 bases, and 1 base stayed unmatched. CDR3 coding DNA: TGTGCCAGCAGCTTGTCTAGCGGGACCTACGAGCAGTACTTC. Residues: CASSLSSGTYEQYF. The complete variable domain, with remaining parts taken from reference TRBV5-6 and TRBJ2-7, reads DAGVTQSPTHLIKTRGQQVTLRCSPKSGHDTVSWYQQALGQGPQFIFQYYEEEERQRGNFPDRFSGHQFPNYSSELNVNALLLGDSALYLCASSLSSGTYEQYFGPGTRLTVT.

V usage is TRBV5-5 and J usage is TRBJ2-7; 9 bases agree with TRBD2. V dropped 1 base and J dropped 0; count of bases not matched to a gene: 8. CDR1 SGHKS and CDR2 YYEKEE come from the germline V gene (reference sequence). The length of the CDR3 is 17 residues. CDR3 amino acids: CASSLWASGTSSYEQYF. CDR3 DNA sequence: TGTGCCAGCAGCTTGTGGGCTAGCGGGACGAGCTCCTACGAGCAGTACTTC. Supplemented by reference TRBV5-5 and TRBJ2-7, the full variable domain reads DAGVTQSPTHLIKTRGQQVTLRCSPISGHKSVSWYQQVLGQGPQFIFQYYEKEERGRGNFPDRFSARQFPNYSSELNVNALLLGDSALYLCASSLWASGTSSYEQYFGPGTRLTVT.

V gene TRBV27 combines with J gene TRBJ2-7, with a tentative D call TRBD2 (6 bases). Trimming took off 0 bases at V and 1 base at J, with 13 bases between the two ends. CDR1 MNHEY and CDR2 SMNVEV come from the germline V gene (reference sequence). This CDR3 is 16 amino acids long. The DNA for the CDR3 is TGTGCCAGCAGTTTATCGGAGGGGACTGTATCCTACGAGCAGTACTTC. It encodes CASSLSEGTVSYEQYF.

The chain combines TRBV27 with TRBJ1-2; 7 bases are shared with TRBD1. Trimming cost V 6 bases and J 0 bases; bases outside gene matches: 13. Germline CDR1 reads MNHEY; CDR2 reads SMNVEV (reference sequence). This CDR3 spans 17 amino acids. DNA for the CDR3: TGTGCCAGCAGGTTGCTGGGGGACAGCCCTACTAACTATGGCTACACCTTC. This gives the protein CASRLLGDSPTNYGYTF.

The CDR3 protein is CASSRGQGRSEQFF. The CDR3 bases are TGTGCCAGTAGTAGGGGACAGGGTAGAAGTGAGCAGTTCTTC. The genes are TRBV19 and TRBJ2-1; 9 bases are a match to TRBD1. V was clipped by 4 bases and J by 9 bases; unmatched bases: 7. This CDR3 region has 14 residues. From germline, CDR1 is LNHDA and CDR2 SQIVND (reference sequence).